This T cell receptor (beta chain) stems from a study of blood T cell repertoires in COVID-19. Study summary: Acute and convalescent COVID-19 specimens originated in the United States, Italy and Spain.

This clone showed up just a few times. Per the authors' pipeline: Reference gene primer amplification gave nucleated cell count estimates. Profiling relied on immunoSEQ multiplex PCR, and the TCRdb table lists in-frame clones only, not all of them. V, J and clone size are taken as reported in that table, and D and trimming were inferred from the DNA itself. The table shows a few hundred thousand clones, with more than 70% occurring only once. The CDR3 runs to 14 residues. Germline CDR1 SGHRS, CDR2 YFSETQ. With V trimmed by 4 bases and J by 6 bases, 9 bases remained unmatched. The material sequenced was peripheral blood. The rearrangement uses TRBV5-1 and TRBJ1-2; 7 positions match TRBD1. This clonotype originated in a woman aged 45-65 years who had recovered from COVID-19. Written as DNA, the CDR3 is TGCGCCAGCAGCATGGCCGGGACAGTCAATGGCTACACCTTC. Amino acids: CASSMAGTVNGYTF.